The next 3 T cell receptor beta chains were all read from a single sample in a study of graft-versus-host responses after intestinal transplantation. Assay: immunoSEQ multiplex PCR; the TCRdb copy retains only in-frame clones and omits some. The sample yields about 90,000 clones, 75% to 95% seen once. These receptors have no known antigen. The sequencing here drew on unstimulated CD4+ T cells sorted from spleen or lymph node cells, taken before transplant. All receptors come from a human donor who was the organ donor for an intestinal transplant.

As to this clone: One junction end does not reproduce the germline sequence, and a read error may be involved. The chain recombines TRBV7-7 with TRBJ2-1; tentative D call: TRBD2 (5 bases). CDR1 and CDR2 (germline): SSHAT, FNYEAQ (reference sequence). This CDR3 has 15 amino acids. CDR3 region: CASSLAPGSYNEQFF. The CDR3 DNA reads TGTGCTAGCAGCTTAGCGCCGGGCTCCTACAATGAGCAGTTCTTC.

Here the CDR3 reads CSVTPDTQYF. The CDR3 DNA follows: TGCAGCGTGACTCCAGATACGCAGTATTTT. The V gene is TRBV29-1, the J gene TRBJ2-3; D unclear. CDR3 length: 10 amino acids. The ends were cut back, 6 bases at V and 4 bases at J, with 5 bases in the middle. From germline, CDR1 is SQVTM and CDR2 ANQGSEA.

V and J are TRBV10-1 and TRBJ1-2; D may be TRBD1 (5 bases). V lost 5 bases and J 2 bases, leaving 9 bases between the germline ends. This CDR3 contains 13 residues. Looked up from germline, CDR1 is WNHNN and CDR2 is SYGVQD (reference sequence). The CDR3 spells CASSLDTNYGYTF. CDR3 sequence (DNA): TGCGCCAGCAGTTTGGACACAAACTATGGCTACACCTTC.